These T cell receptor beta chains were read from a single sample in a study of shared clonotypes between healthy human individuals. The data were produced by immunoSEQ multiplex PCR, yet TCRdb's version contains in-frame clones alone and is incomplete. In the table there are about 2.4 million clones, more than 80% of which are singletons. The sample consisted of naive CD4+ T cells sorted from blood. These receptors came from a man between 18 and 29 years old in good health. Each CDR3 is given with its conserved first and last residue. The D gene is left open where the match is weak. Size is stated for part of the rows, as once, few or many counts, or as a class when the clone is expanded.

V: TRBV18
size: NA
J: TRBJ1-2
D: NA
DNA: TGTGCCAGCTCACCACCGTTCCGGGACTATGGCTACACCTTC
CDR3: CASSPPFRDYGYTF

V: TRBV19
size: NA
J: TRBJ1-4
D: TRBD1
DNA: TGTGCCAGTAGTAGGACAGGGCTGAATGAAAAACTGTTTTTT
CDR3: CASSRTGLNEKLFF

V: TRBV23-1
size: NA
J: TRBJ2-7
D: NA
DNA: TGCGCCAGCAGTCAATTCTGGGGTGACGAGCAGTACTTC
CDR3: CASSQFWGDEQYF

V: TRBV29-1
size: NA
J: TRBJ1-2
D: NA
DNA: TGCAGCGTTGAGGGGGCCGGCGGCTACACCTTC
CDR3: CSVEGAGGYTF

V: TRBV2
size: NA
J: TRBJ2-1
D: NA
DNA: TGTGCCACCCGTGACAGGACTGAATACAATGAGCAGTTCTTC
CDR3: CATRDRTEYNEQFF

V: TRBV5-1
size: NA
J: TRBJ2-5
D: NA
DNA: TGCGCCAGCAAAACAGGAACGGGAGAGACCCAGTACTTC
CDR3: CASKTGTGETQYF

V: TRBV19
size: NA
J: TRBJ1-5
D: NA
DNA: TGTGCCAGTAGTAAAGTAGGGGTAAATCAGCCCCAGCATTTT
CDR3: CASSKVGVNQPQHF

V: TRBV6-6
size: NA
J: TRBJ2-7
D: TRBD2
DNA: TGTGCCAGCAGCCCACCTAGCGGGATAGGCTACGAGCAGTACTTC
CDR3: CASSPPSGIGYEQYF

V: TRBV2
size: NA
J: TRBJ1-2
D: NA
DNA: TGTGCCAGCACTTCGACAACAAACTATGGCTACACCTTC
CDR3: CASTSTTNYGYTF

V: TRBV19
size: NA
J: TRBJ2-5
D: TRBD2
DNA: TGTGCCAGTAGTATAGACCGCGGGGCGGGAGGGAAGACCCAGTACTTC
CDR3: CASSIDRGAGGKTQYF

V: TRBV10-2
size: NA
J: TRBJ2-5
D: TRBD2
DNA: TGCGCCAGCAGTGAGGATCGACTAGCGGGCTACGGAGGGACCCAGTACTTC
CDR3: CASSEDRLAGYGGTQYF

V: TRBV5-4
size: NA
J: TRBJ1-2
D: TRBD1
DNA: TGTGCCAGCAGCTTCCCGGGACAGGGTATTGGTGGCTACACCTTC
CDR3: CASSFPGQGIGGYTF

V: TRBV9
size: NA
J: TRBJ2-3
D: NA
DNA: TGTGCCAGCAGCGTAACCACGAGCGGGACACCGGATACGCAGTATTTT
CDR3: CASSVTTSGTPDTQYF

V: TRBV30
size: NA
J: TRBJ2-3
D: NA
DNA: TGTGCCTGGAGTGGGGGGGGCTCGGATACGCAGTATTTT
CDR3: CAWSGGGSDTQYF

V: TRBV6-6
size: NA
J: TRBJ2-1
D: TRBD1
DNA: TGTGCCAGCAGTTACGGGACAGGGGTTGCGAGTGAGCAGTTCTTC
CDR3: CASSYGTGVASEQFF

V: TRBV4-3
size: NA
J: TRBJ2-7
D: NA
DNA: TGCGCCAGCAGCCAAGATTGGCATAGGGAGCAGTACTTC
CDR3: CASSQDWHREQYF

V: TRBV27
size: NA
J: TRBJ1-4
D: NA
DNA: TGTGCCAGCAGTTTATACGGGGCGGAAAAACTGTTTTTT
CDR3: CASSLYGAEKLFF

V: TRBV4-1
size: NA
J: TRBJ2-5
D: TRBD2
DNA: TGCGCCAGCAGCCAAGGGACTAGCGGGAGGGAGACCCAGTACTTC
CDR3: CASSQGTSGRETQYF

V: TRBV7-7
size: NA
J: TRBJ2-1
D: TRBD2
DNA: TGTGCTAGCAGCTTAGGAGCGGGAGCCTACAATGAGCAGTTCTTC
CDR3: CASSLGAGAYNEQFF

V: TRBV9
size: NA
J: TRBJ2-1
D: NA
DNA: TGTGCCAGCAGCCCTGGTGGGGATTACAATGAGCAGTTCTTC
CDR3: CASSPGGDYNEQFF

V: TRBV5-5
size: NA
J: TRBJ1-2
D: NA
DNA: TGTGCCAGCAGCCGCTGGTTCGGGGAGAACTATGGCTACACCTTC
CDR3: CASSRWFGENYGYTF

V: TRBV2
size: NA
J: TRBJ2-3
D: NA
DNA: TGTGCCAGCAGTTTAATCTCCGAGACGCAGTATTTT
CDR3: CASSLISETQYF

V: TRBV4-3
size: NA
J: TRBJ1-1
D: NA
DNA: TGCGCCAGCAGCCTCCAAGGCCGCGGAACTGAAGCTTTCTTT
CDR3: CASSLQGRGTEAFF

V: TRBV6-5
size: NA
J: TRBJ2-7
D: TRBD2
DNA: TGTGCCAGCAGTTACCAGCGGGGGGGCGTCTACGAGCAGTACTTC
CDR3: CASSYQRGGVYEQYF

V: TRBV10-3
size: NA
J: TRBJ2-7
D: NA
DNA: TGTGCCATCAGTGAATCTTCCTACGAGCAGTACTTC
CDR3: CAISESSYEQYF

V: TRBV4-1
size: once
J: TRBJ2-3
D: NA
DNA: TGCGCCAGCAGCCAAGTAAAGGCGGCGGGCCCTAGCACAGATACGCAGTATTTT
CDR3: CASSQVKAAGPSTDTQYF

V: TRBV7-2
size: NA
J: TRBJ2-3
D: TRBD2
DNA: TGTGCCAGCAGCTTAGCGCTTTTAGCGGGCTCCACAGATACGCAGTATTTT
CDR3: CASSLALLAGSTDTQYF

V: TRBV15
size: NA
J: TRBJ2-7
D: TRBD1
DNA: TGTGCCACCAGCAGCGGACAGGGCTACGAGCAGTACTTC
CDR3: CATSSGQGYEQYF

V: TRBV19
size: NA
J: TRBJ2-7
D: TRBD1
DNA: TGTGCCAGTAGTGAGGGGGCAGGGGTTATCTACGAGCAGTACTTC
CDR3: CASSEGAGVIYEQYF

V: TRBV7-9
size: NA
J: TRBJ1-2
D: NA
DNA: TGTGCCAGCAGCTTAACCGGGCCAGGCTATGGCTACACCTTC
CDR3: CASSLTGPGYGYTF

V: TRBV5-1
size: once
J: TRBJ2-1
D: TRBD2
DNA: TGCGCCAGCAGCTTAACTCTAGCGGGAGCCTACAATGAGCAGTTCTTC
CDR3: CASSLTLAGAYNEQFF

V: TRBV7-2
size: NA
J: TRBJ2-4
D: NA
DNA: TGTGCCAGCAGCTTAGAAAGCGTCGCCAAAAACATTCAGTACTTC
CDR3: CASSLESVAKNIQYF

V: TRBV4-1
size: NA
J: TRBJ2-2
D: NA
DNA: TGCGCCAGCAGCTCCCCCACTACTAGCCGGGTCACCGGGGAGCTGTTTTTT
CDR3: CASSSPTTSRVTGELFF

V: TRBV7-9
size: NA
J: TRBJ1-1
D: NA
DNA: TGTGCCAGCAGCTTAGAGGGGATGGGTACTGAAGCTTTCTTT
CDR3: CASSLEGMGTEAFF

V: TRBV9
size: NA
J: TRBJ2-1
D: NA
DNA: TGTGCCAGCAGCGTAGTGGGTAGGGGCCCCGACAATGAGCAGTTCTTC
CDR3: CASSVVGRGPDNEQFF

V: TRBV14
size: NA
J: TRBJ2-4
D: NA
DNA: TGTGCCAGCAGCCTTGTTGGGCCCCGCGGCATTCAGTACTTC
CDR3: CASSLVGPRGIQYF

V: TRBV7-2
size: NA
J: TRBJ2-1
D: NA
DNA: TGTGCCAGCAGCAATCTCTCCTACAATGAGCAGTTCTTC
CDR3: CASSNLSYNEQFF

V: TRBV5-6
size: NA
J: TRBJ2-7
D: NA
DNA: TGTGCCAGCAGTATACCGGGACGGCCCTCCTACGAGCAGTACTTC
CDR3: CASSIPGRPSYEQYF

V: TRBV5-4
size: once
J: TRBJ1-2
D: NA
DNA: TGTGCCAGCAGCTTGGCGGGGAATGGCTACACCTTC
CDR3: CASSLAGNGYTF

V: TRBV6-6
size: NA
J: TRBJ1-6
D: TRBD1
DNA: TGTGCCAGCAGTTCCTTGAGGGGGCGCGATTCACCCCTCCACTTT
CDR3: CASSSLRGRDSPLHF

V: TRBV5-1
size: NA
J: TRBJ2-7
D: NA
DNA: TGCGCCAGCAGCTTGCAGGAGCATAGTCCCGAGCAGTACTTC
CDR3: CASSLQEHSPEQYF

V: TRBV27
size: NA
J: TRBJ1-6
D: TRBD1
DNA: TGTGCCAGCGGACAGACAGGGGATAATTCACCCCTCCACTTT
CDR3: CASGQTGDNSPLHF

V: TRBV5-1
size: NA
J: TRBJ2-1
D: TRBD1
DNA: TGCGCCAGCAGCTGGGGACAGGGGAAGTACAATGAGCAGTTCTTC
CDR3: CASSWGQGKYNEQFF

V: TRBV30
size: NA
J: TRBJ2-1
D: TRBD1
DNA: TGTGCCTGGAGCGGAACCTCGGACAGGGGGAGTGTGGATGAGCAGTTCTTC
CDR3: CAWSGTSDRGSVDEQFF

V: TRBV5-1
size: NA
J: TRBJ2-6
D: NA
DNA: TGCGCCAGCAGCTTCCCTCTAGTCTCTGGGGCCAACGTCCTGACTTTC
CDR3: CASSFPLVSGANVLTF

V: TRBV7-9
size: NA
J: TRBJ2-7
D: NA
DNA: TGTGCCAGCAGCGTCGGAGCCGTCGACGGCTACGAGCAGTACTTC
CDR3: CASSVGAVDGYEQYF

V: TRBV10-2
size: NA
J: TRBJ1-5
D: NA
DNA: TGCGCCAGCAGTGAGGGCCTGCGGAGCAATCAGCCCCAGCATTTT
CDR3: CASSEGLRSNQPQHF

V: TRBV6-1
size: NA
J: TRBJ1-1
D: NA
DNA: TGTGCCAGCACCATAGAAGGGGCCCTAGGCACTGAAGCTTTCTTT
CDR3: CASTIEGALGTEAFF

V: TRBV27
size: NA
J: TRBJ1-2
D: TRBD1
DNA: TGTGCCAGCAGGCTGCTGGGACAGGGATCCCACTATGGCTACACCTTC
CDR3: CASRLLGQGSHYGYTF

V: TRBV27
size: NA
J: TRBJ2-5
D: NA
DNA: TGTGCCAGCAGTTTATTTCGAGGGGAGCGGACCCAGTACTTC
CDR3: CASSLFRGERTQYF

V: TRBV18
size: NA
J: TRBJ2-7
D: NA
DNA: TGTGCCAGCTCACCGGTGAGGTCCTACGAGCAGTACTTC
CDR3: CASSPVRSYEQYF

V: TRBV19
size: few
J: TRBJ1-6
D: NA
DNA: TGTGCCAGTAGTGCGCAGGGTGGATCACCCCTCCACTTT
CDR3: CASSAQGGSPLHF

V: TRBV9
size: NA
J: TRBJ2-7
D: TRBD2
DNA: TGTGCCAGCAGCGTAGAGCCGCGGGGGGCCCTGGGCGAGCAGTACTTC
CDR3: CASSVEPRGALGEQYF

V: TRBV2
size: NA
J: TRBJ1-6
D: NA
DNA: TGTGCCAGCAGTGAAGAAAAGGATTTAACGGATTCACCCCTCCACTTT
CDR3: CASSEEKDLTDSPLHF

V: TRBV5-1
size: NA
J: TRBJ2-2
D: NA
DNA: TGCGCCAGCAGCTTGCCGTCGAACACCGGGGAGCTGTTTTTT
CDR3: CASSLPSNTGELFF